This T cell receptor (beta chain) is from a study of shared clonotypes between healthy human individuals. Study in general: Each donor had three CD4 naive, three CD4 memory, two CD8 naive and one CD8 memory plate. General observations from the study: The study found 4.5% to 6% of naive CD4 clonotypes shared across four donors. Only a few donors were included, so the genetic and exposure-history diversity represented was limited.

At the deep level, the assay was run. Only in-frame clones appear in the TCRdb table, and some are missing; sequencing was by immunoSEQ multiplex PCR. The data hold around 2,000,000 clones, with about 94% observed a single time. CD8 cells regarded as naive lacked CD45RO, were positively chosen for CCR7, and omitted terminally differentiated effector memory CD45RA+ cells. About this clone itself: Its cognate antigen is unknown. Other DNA sequences in this sample translate to the same CDR3.

This TCR was recovered from a man younger than 35 in good health. The sequenced sample consisted of naive CD8+ T cells sorted from blood.

This CDR3 is CASSRTATNEKLFF. CDR3 coding DNA: TGTGCCAGCAGTCGGACTGCAACTAATGAAAAACTGTTTTTT. This rearrangement joins TRBV7-9 to TRBJ1-4; D unclear. The CDR3 runs to 14 residues. V lost 6 bases, J lost 0 bases, and 8 bases lay in between. Germline V gene sequence: CDR1 SEHNR, CDR2 FQNEAQ (reference sequence).